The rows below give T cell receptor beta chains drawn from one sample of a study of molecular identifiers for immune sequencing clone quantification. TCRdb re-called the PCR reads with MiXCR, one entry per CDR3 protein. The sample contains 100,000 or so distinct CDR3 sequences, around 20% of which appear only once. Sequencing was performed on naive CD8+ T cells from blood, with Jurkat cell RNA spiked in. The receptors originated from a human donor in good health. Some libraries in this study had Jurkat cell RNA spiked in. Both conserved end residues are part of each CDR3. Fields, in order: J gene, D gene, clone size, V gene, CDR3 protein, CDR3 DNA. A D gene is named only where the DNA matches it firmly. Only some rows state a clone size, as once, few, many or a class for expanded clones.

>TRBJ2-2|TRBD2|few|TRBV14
CASSQEPSGSTGELFF
TGTGCCAGCAGCCAAGAACCTAGCGGGAGTACCGGGGAGCTGTTTTTT
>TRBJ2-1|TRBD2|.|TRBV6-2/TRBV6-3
CASSYPSREGHSEQFF
TGTGCCAGCAGTTACCCGTCGCGGGAGGGCCACAGTGAGCAGTTCTTC
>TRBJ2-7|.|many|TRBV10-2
CASSGKGGYEQYF
TGCGCCAGCAGTGGAAAAGGGGGCTACGAGCAGTACTTC
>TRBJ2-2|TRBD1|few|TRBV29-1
CSVAGTAYTGELFF
TGCAGCGTCGCCGGGACAGCGTACACCGGGGAGCTGTTTTTT
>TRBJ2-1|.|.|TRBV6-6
CASSYLKTPSYNEQFF
TGTGCCAGCAGTTACCTCAAGACACCCTCCTACAATGAGCAGTTCTTC
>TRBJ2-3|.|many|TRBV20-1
CSAPGGHTDTQYF
TGCAGTGCCCCCGGGGGACATACAGATACGCAGTATTTT
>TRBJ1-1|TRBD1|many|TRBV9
CASSVEGDRNTEAFF
TGTGCCAGCAGCGTAGAGGGGGACAGGAACACTGAAGCTTTCTTT
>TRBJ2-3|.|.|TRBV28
CASSPRGFGTDTQYF
TGTGCCAGCAGTCCACGGGGGTTCGGCACAGATACGCAGTATTTT
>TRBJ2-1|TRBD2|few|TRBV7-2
CASSFFGGRESSYNEQFF
TGTGCCAGCAGCTTTTTCGGCGGGAGGGAGAGCTCCTACAATGAGCAGTTCTTC
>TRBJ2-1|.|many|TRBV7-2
CASSLGQPSSYNEQFF
TGTGCCAGCAGCTTAGGGCAGCCCAGCTCCTACAATGAGCAGTTCTTC
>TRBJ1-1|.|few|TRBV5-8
CASSSDIGSFEAFF
TGTGCCAGCAGCTCGGATATAGGGTCATTTGAAGCTTTCTTT
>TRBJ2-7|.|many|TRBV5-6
CASSLANGYEQYF
TGTGCCAGCAGCTTGGCCAACGGGTACGAGCAGTACTTC
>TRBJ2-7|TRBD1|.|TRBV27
CASSSLGQERTYEQYF
TGTGCCAGCAGTAGCCTCGGACAGGAACGAACCTACGAGCAGTACTTC
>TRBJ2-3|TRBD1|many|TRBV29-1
CSVEGTGRSTDTQYF
TGCAGCGTGGAAGGGACAGGGCGTAGCACAGATACGCAGTATTTT
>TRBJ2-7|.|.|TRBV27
CASGLGAGAYEQYF
TGTGCCAGCGGTTTAGGGGCAGGGGCCTACGAGCAGTACTTC
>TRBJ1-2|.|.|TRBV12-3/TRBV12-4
CASSPRGAPGNYGYTF
TGTGCCAGCAGCCCCCGGGGGGCCCCCGGGAACTATGGCTACACCTTC
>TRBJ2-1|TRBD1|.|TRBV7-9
CASSLPTDRERFHEQFF
TGTGCCAGCAGCCTCCCAACGGACAGGGAAAGGTTCCATGAGCAGTTCTTC
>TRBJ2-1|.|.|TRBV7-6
CASSPTRGEQFF
TGTGCCAGCAGCCCGACTCGGGGTGAGCAGTTCTTC
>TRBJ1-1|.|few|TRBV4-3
CASSVEGRGTEAFF
TGCGCCAGCAGCGTTGAGGGCAGGGGCACTGAAGCTTTCTTT
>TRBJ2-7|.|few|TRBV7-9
CASSLRDSGGEQYF
TGTGCCAGCAGCTTACGGGACAGCGGGGGCGAGCAGTACTTC
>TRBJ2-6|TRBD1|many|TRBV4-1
CASSPQGAGANVLTF
TGCGCCAGCAGCCCCCAGGGGGCTGGGGCCAACGTCCTGACTTTC
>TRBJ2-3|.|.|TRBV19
CASSGGSTDTQYF
TGTGCCAGTAGTGGCGGAAGCACAGATACGCAGTATTTT
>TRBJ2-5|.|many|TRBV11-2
CASSLDGSAIGTQYF
TGTGCCAGCAGCTTAGATGGCTCTGCAATTGGGACCCAGTACTTC
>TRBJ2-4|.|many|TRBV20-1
CSARVADKNIQYF
TGCAGTGCTAGAGTAGCGGACAAAAACATTCAGTACTTC
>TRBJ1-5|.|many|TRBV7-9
CASSLAGQSNQPQHF
TGTGCCAGCAGCTTAGCGGGTCAGTCCAATCAGCCCCAGCATTTT
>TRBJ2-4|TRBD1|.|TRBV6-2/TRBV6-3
CASRYIRGQGHIQYF
TGTGCCAGCAGATACATCAGGGGACAGGGGCACATTCAGTACTTC
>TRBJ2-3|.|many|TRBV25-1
CASTGLAFPDTQYF
TGTGCCAGCACAGGGCTAGCGTTCCCAGATACGCAGTATTTT
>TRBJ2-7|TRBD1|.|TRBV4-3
CASSQDRGTGGVEQYF
TGCGCCAGCAGCCAAGATAGGGGGACAGGTGGGGTCGAGCAGTACTTC
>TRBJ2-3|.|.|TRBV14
CASSQDLTHFASTDTQYF
TGTGCCAGCAGCCAAGATCTGACCCACTTCGCTAGCACAGATACGCAGTATTTT
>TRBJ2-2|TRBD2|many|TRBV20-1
CSARGTSGRVSTGELFF
TGCAGTGCTAGGGGGACTAGCGGGAGGGTTAGCACCGGGGAGCTGTTTTTT
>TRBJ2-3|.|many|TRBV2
CASIGGGPSTDTQYF
TGTGCCAGCATAGGAGGGGGGCCGAGCACAGATACGCAGTATTTT
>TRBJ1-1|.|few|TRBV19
CASSMMAGNTEAFF
TGTGCCAGTAGTATGATGGCAGGGAACACTGAAGCTTTCTTT
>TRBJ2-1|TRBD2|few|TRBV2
CASSLGLIYNEQFF
TGTGCCAGCAGTTTGGGACTAATCTACAATGAGCAGTTCTTC
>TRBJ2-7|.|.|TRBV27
CASSLSGGISYEQYF
TGTGCCAGCAGTTTATCCGGGGGAATTAGCTACGAGCAGTACTTC
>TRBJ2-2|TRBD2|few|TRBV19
CAISIQGLAGAAGELFF
TGTGCCATTAGTATTCAGGGACTAGCGGGAGCCGCCGGGGAGCTGTTTTTT
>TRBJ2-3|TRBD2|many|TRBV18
CASSSPTSGRRVTDTQYF
TGTGCCAGCTCAAGCCCCACTAGCGGGAGAAGAGTAACAGATACGCAGTATTTT
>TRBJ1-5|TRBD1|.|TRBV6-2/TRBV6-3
CASSSKDRAFPLQNQPQHF
TGTGCCAGCAGTTCGAAGGACAGGGCGTTTCCCCTTCAAAATCAGCCCCAGCATTTT
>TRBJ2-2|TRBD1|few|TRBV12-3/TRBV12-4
CASSPGTGGVLVDTGELFF
TGTGCCAGCAGCCCCGGGACAGGGGGCGTATTGGTGGACACCGGGGAGCTGTTTTTT
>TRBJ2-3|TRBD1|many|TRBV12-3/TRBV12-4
CASSNQIGTDTDTQYF
TGTGCCAGCAGCAACCAAATTGGGACAGACACAGATACGCAGTATTTT
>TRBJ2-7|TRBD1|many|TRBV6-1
CASSEIGQETYEQYF
TGTGCCAGCAGTGAAATTGGACAGGAGACCTACGAGCAGTACTTC
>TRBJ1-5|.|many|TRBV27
CASSLLAGLNQPQHF
TGTGCCAGCAGTTTACTTGCAGGGCTAAATCAGCCCCAGCATTTT
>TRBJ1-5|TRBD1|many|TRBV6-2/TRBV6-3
CASRTGTGISQPQHF
TGTGCCAGTCGAACCGGGACAGGGATTAGTCAGCCCCAGCATTTT
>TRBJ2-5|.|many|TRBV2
CASSDDSQETQYF
TGTGCCAGCAGTGATGACAGCCAAGAGACCCAGTACTTC
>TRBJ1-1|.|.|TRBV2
CASNRPMNTEASF
TGTGCCAGCAACAGACCAATGAACACTGAAGCTTCCTTT